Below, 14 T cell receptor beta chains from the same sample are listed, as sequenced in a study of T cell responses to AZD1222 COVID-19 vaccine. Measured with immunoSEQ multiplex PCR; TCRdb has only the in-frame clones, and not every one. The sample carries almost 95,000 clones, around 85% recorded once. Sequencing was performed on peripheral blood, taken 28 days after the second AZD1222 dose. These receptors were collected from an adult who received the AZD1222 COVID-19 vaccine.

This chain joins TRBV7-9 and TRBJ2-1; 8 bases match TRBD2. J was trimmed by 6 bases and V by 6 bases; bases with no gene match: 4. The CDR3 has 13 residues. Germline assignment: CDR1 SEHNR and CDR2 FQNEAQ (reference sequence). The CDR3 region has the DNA TGTGCCAGCAGGGGAGCGGGAGTCAATGAGCAGTTCTTC. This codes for CASRGAGVNEQFF.

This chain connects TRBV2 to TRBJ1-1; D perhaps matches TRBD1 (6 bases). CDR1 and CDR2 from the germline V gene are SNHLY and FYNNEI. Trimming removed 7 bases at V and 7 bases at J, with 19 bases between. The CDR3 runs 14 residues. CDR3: CASTIRGLQDEAFF. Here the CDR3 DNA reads TGTGCCAGCACCATTCGGGGGCTACAGGATGAAGCTTTCTTT.

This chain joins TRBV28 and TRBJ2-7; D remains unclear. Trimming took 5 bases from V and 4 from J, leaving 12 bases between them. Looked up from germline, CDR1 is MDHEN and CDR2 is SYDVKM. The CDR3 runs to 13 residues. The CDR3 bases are TGTGCCAGCAGTATGACTGACCTGTACGAGCAGTACTTC. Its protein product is CASSMTDLYEQYF.

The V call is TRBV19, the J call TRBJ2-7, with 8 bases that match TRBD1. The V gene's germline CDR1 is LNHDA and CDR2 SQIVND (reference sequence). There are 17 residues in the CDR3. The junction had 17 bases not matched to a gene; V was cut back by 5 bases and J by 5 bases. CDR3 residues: CASSRTGKGLAYHEQYF. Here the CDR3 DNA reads TGTGCCAGTAGTCGGACAGGGAAGGGACTGGCCTACCACGAGCAGTACTTC.

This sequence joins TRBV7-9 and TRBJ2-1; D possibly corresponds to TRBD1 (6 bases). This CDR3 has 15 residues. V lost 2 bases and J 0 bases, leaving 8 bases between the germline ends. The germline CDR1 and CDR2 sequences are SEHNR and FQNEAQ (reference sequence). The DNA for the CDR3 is TGTGCCAGCAGCTTATCAGGGGCCTCCTACAATGAGCAGTTCTTC. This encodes CASSLSGASYNEQFF. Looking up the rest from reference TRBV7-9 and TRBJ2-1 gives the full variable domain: DTGVSQNPRHKITKRGQNVTFRCDPISEHNRLYWYRQTLGQGPEFLTYFQNEAQLEKSRLLSDRFSAERPKGSFSTLEIQRTEQGDSAMYLCASSLSGASYNEQFFGPGTRLTVL.

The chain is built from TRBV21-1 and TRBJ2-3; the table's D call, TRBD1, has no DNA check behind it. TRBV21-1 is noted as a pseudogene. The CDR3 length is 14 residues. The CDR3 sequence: CASSRWLATDTQYF. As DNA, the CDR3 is TGTGCCAGCAGCAGGTGGCTGGCCACAGATACGCAGTATTTT.

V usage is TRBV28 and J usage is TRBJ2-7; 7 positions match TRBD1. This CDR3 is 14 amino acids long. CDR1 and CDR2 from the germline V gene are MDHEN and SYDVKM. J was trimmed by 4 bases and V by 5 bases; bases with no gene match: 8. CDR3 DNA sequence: TGTGCCAGCAGTGTAACAGGGGACGCGTACGAGCAGTACTTC. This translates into CASSVTGDAYEQYF.

CDR3 sequence: CASSIPGLAYEQYF. In DNA, the CDR3 is TGTGCCAGTAGTATTCCGGGACTAGCATATGAGCAGTACTTC. The chain carries TRBV19 and TRBJ2-7, with 9 bases that match TRBD2. The ends lost 3 bases at V and 7 bases at J; junction bases unmatched: 7. This CDR3 is built from 14 residues. The germline CDR1 and CDR2 sequences are LNHDA and SQIVND (reference sequence).

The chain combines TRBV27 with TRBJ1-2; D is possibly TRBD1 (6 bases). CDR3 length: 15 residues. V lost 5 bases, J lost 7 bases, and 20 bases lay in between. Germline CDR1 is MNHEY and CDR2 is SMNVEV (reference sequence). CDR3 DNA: TGTGCCAGCAGTCGTCTCGACAGGTTCCTCTCTGGCTACACCTTC. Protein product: CASSRLDRFLSGYTF.

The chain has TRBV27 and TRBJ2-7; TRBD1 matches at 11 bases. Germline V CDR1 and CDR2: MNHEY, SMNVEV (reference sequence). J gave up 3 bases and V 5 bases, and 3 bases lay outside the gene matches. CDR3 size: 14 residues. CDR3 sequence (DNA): TGTGCCAGCAGTCCCGGGACAGGGGGCTACGAGCAGTACTTC. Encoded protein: CASSPGTGGYEQYF.

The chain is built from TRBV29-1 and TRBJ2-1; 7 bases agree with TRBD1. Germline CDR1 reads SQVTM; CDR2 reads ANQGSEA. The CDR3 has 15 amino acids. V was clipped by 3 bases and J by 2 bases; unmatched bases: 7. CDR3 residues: CSVESGQRTYNEQFF. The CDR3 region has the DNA TGCAGCGTTGAGTCGGGACAGCGAACCTACAATGAGCAGTTCTTC.

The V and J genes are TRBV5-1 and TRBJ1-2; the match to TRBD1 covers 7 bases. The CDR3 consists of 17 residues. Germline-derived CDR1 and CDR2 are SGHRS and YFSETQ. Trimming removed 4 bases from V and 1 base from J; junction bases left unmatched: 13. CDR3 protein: CASSQGGRANLNYGYTF. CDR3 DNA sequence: TGCGCCAGCAGCCAGGGGGGCAGGGCGAACCTTAACTATGGCTACACCTTC.

The CDR3 DNA sequence: TGTGCCAGCAGCGTACGGGGGGAGACCACTGAAGCTTTCTTT. Translated: CASSVRGETTEAFF. The chain uses TRBV9 and TRBJ1-1; D possibly corresponds to TRBD1 (5 bases). V was trimmed by 1 base and J by 4 bases, leaving 11 bases between them. CDR1 and CDR2 from the germline V gene are SGDLS and YYNGEE. This CDR3 has 14 residues.

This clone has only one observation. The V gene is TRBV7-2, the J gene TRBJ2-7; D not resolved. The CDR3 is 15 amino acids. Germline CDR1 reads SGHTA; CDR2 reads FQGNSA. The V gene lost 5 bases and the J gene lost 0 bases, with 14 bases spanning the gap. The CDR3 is CASSAGSLSSYEQYF. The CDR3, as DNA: TGTGCCAGCAGCGCCGGGTCCCTGAGCTCCTACGAGCAGTACTTC.